Listed here are 28 T cell receptor beta chains from one sample, sequenced in a study of blood T cells in healthy people across ages. Then a second PCR, running roughly 7 to 12 cycles, was carried out with a sample-barcoded 5' primer and a J-beta primer mix. Each CDR3 protein is one row after TCRdb ran MiXCR on the 5' RACE reads. In the table there are over 950,000 distinct CDR3 sequences, about two fifths of which are singletons. Sequenced material: blood. The source is a man between 18 and 29 years old in good health.

The chain has TRBV7-2 and TRBJ1-4, with unresolved D. The germline gives CDR1 SGHTA, CDR2 FQGNSA. Trimming left V 5 bases short and J 4 bases short, with 17 bases between. CDR3 size: 16 residues. The CDR3 DNA follows: TGTGCCAGCAGCCCCTCCCCCTGGACTATTAATGAAAAACTGTTTTTT. It encodes CASSPSPWTINEKLFF.

A word on this clonotype: A much larger clone lies a single base off, so this may be a read error. This chain joins TRBV7-2 and TRBJ2-3; weak D call: TRBD1 (6 bases). The length of the CDR3 is 16 residues. The germline V gene has CDR1 SGHTA and CDR2 FQGNSA. The CDR3 DNA reads TGTGCCAACAGCTTAGACTCGGCAGGGGTGGCAGATACGCAGTATTTT. This sequence encodes CANSLDSAGVADTQYF.

The V gene is TRBV20-1, the J gene TRBJ2-7; D possibly corresponds to TRBD1 (5 bases). Germline V gene lookup returns CDR1 DFQATT and CDR2 SNEGSKA (reference sequence). Trimming removed 6 bases at V and 2 bases at J, with 8 bases between. The CDR3 covers 11 residues. The CDR3 here is CSAQGTYEQYF. The CDR3 nucleotides read TGCAGTGCCCAGGGAACCTACGAGCAGTACTTC.

With respect to this clonotype: This sequence may be a read error, since a much larger clone differs from it by one base. This chain uses TRBV10-3 with TRBJ2-2; 7 bases line up with TRBD1. The CDR3 totals 15 residues. Per germline, CDR1 ENHRY and CDR2 SYGVKD. V shed 2 bases and J 2 bases; nucleotides not matched to a gene: 2. The CDR3 is CAISEDRVNTGELFF. The CDR3 nucleotides are TGTGCCATCAGTGAGGACAGGGTTAACACCGGGGAGCTGTTTTTT.

This clonotype occurred many times. The chain combines TRBV14 with TRBJ1-2; TRBD1 matches 8 bases. V shed 0 bases, J shed 0 bases, and the junction held 6 bases outside the gene matches. CDR1 and CDR2 (germline): SGHDN, FVKESK. CDR3 length equals 17 residues. As DNA, the CDR3 is TGTGCCAGCAGCCAAGATGGGAGGACAGGGCCTAACTATGGCTACACCTTC. It codes for CASSQDGRTGPNYGYTF.

This clonotype was counted once. The J gene is TRBJ1-2, the V gene TRBV27; possible D gene TRBD1, 5 bases. Trimming pared 11 bases from V and 4 bases from J, leaving 17 bases between. Germline lookup yields CDR1 MNHEY and CDR2 SMNVEV (reference sequence). This CDR3 contains 13 residues. CDR3 DNA: TGTGCCTGCTCCCCGGGGCAGATCTATGGCTACACCTTC. Encoded protein: CACSPGQIYGYTF.

V usage is TRBV20-1 and J usage is TRBJ2-5; 7 bases line up with TRBD2. In germline, CDR1 is DFQATT, CDR2 SNEGSKA (reference sequence). CDR3 length: 15 amino acids. Trimming removed 1 base from V and 2 bases from J; junction bases left unmatched: 7. CDR3 bases: TGCAGTGCTAGAGGCGAGCGGGGAGATCAAGAGACCCAGTACTTC. Encoded protein: CSARGERGDQETQYF.

This clonotype was recorded at least ten times. This sequence joins TRBV7-9 and TRBJ1-1; no clear D gene. Looked up from germline, CDR1 is SEHNR and CDR2 is FQNEAQ (reference sequence). The CDR3 contains 13 residues. Trimming took off 6 bases at V and 6 bases at J, with 14 bases between the two ends. The CDR3 here is CASRPDPLPEAFF. The CDR3 DNA follows: TGTGCCAGCAGGCCGGACCCTTTGCCTGAAGCTTTCTTT.

The chain is built from TRBV6-1 and TRBJ1-1; D gene uncertain. Germline V gene data show CDR1 as MNHNS and CDR2 as SASEGT. With 2 bases removed from V and 7 bases from J, the gap between germline ends came to 8 bases. This CDR3 has 12 amino acids. The CDR3 spells CASSERILEAFF. The CDR3 nucleotides read TGTGCCAGCAGTGAAAGAATACTTGAAGCTTTCTTT.

The table lists this clonotype with a few counts. The gene calls are TRBV12-3 or TRBV12-4 and TRBJ2-1, with 8 bases lining up with TRBD1. Unmatched junction bases numbered 8, after V lost 5 bases and J lost 2 bases. The length of the CDR3 is 16 residues. The CDR3: CASSPHRGQAYNEQFF. As DNA, the CDR3 is TGTGCCAGCAGTCCCCACCGGGGACAGGCCTACAATGAGCAGTTCTTC.

CDR3 residues: CASGLVRTGELFF. CDR3 sequence (DNA): TGTGCCAGTGGACTAGTTCGCACCGGGGAGCTGTTTTTT. The rearrangement links TRBV4-2 to TRBJ2-2; 7 bases fit TRBD2. This CDR3 region has 13 residues. J gave up 4 bases and V 9 bases, and 5 bases lay outside the gene matches. In germline, CDR1 is LGHNA, CDR2 YNFKEQ.

This chain uses TRBV20-1 with TRBJ1-2; 10 nucleotides line up with TRBD1. Looked up from germline, CDR1 is DFQATT and CDR2 is SNEGSKA (reference sequence). V lost 1 base, J lost 2 bases, and 4 bases stayed unmatched. The length of the CDR3 is 15 residues. This CDR3 reads CSARAGTGVNYGYTF. As DNA, the CDR3 is TGCAGTGCTAGAGCTGGGACAGGGGTAAACTATGGCTACACCTTC.

V is TRBV20-1 and J is TRBJ2-5, with D unresolved. Trimming pared 5 bases from V and 3 bases from J, leaving 4 bases between. This CDR3 contains 10 residues. The germline V gene encodes CDR1 DFQATT and CDR2 SNEGSKA (reference sequence). CDR3 nucleotide sequence: TGCAGTGCTGAAAAAGAGACCCAGTACTTC. It codes for CSAEKETQYF.

The chain has TRBV7-9 and TRBJ1-1; D is unresolved. V lost 1 base and J 4 bases, leaving 4 bases between the germline ends. CDR1 is SEHNR and CDR2 is FQNEAQ in the germline V gene (reference sequence). The CDR3 is 12 residues long. The CDR3 is CASSLGITEAFF. CDR3 sequence (DNA): TGTGCCAGCAGCTTAGGAATCACTGAAGCTTTCTTT. Complete variable domain (other parts from reference TRBV7-9 and TRBJ1-1): DTGVSQNPRHKITKRGQNVTFRCDPISEHNRLYWYRQTLGQGPEFLTYFQNEAQLEKSRLLSDRFSAERPKGSFSTLEIQRTEQGDSAMYLCASSLGITEAFFGQGTRLTVV.

The V gene is TRBV7-6, the J gene TRBJ2-1; 10 bases agree with TRBD2. J lost 11 bases, V lost 2 bases, and 6 bases had no gene match. The germline CDR1 and CDR2 sequences are SGHVS and FNYEAQ. This CDR3 is 14 amino acids long. The CDR3 nucleotides read TGTGCCAGCAGCTTACGGGTAGCGGGGGGAAAGCAGTTCTTC. Its translation is CASSLRVAGGKQFF. The whole variable domain, filled in from reference TRBV7-6 and TRBJ2-1, reads GAGVSQSPRYKVTKRGQDVALRCDPISGHVSLYWYRQALGQGPEFLTYFNYEAQQDKSGLPNDRFSAERPEGSISTLTIQRTEQRDSAMYRCASSLRVAGGKQFFGPGTRLTVL.

In the case of this clonotype: A read error may account for a junction end that differs from germline. This rearrangement joins TRBV7-2 to TRBJ2-7, with unresolved D. This CDR3 has 12 residues. Per the germline V gene, CDR1 is SGHTA and CDR2 is FQGNSA. The CDR3, as DNA: TGTGCCAGCACCTTAGGCACACACGAGCAGTACTTC. Amino acids: CASTLGTHEQYF. Supplemented by reference TRBV7-2 and TRBJ2-7, the full variable domain reads GAGVSQSPSNKVTEKGKDVELRCDPISGHTALYWYRQSLGQGLEFLIYFQGNSAPDKSGLPSDRFSAERTGGSVSTLTIQRTQQEDSAVYLCASTLGTHEQYFGPGTRLTVT.

The chain links TRBV15 to TRBJ2-2; D ambiguous. Between the trimmed V and J ends, which lost 3 bases and 4 bases, there was a span of 6 bases. CDR3 length equals 13 residues. Germline V gives CDR1 LNHNV, CDR2 YYDKDF (reference sequence). The CDR3 coding sequence is TGTGCCACCAGCAGTCTGAGCACCGGGGAGCTGTTTTTT. Protein product: CATSSLSTGELFF.

This chain links TRBV28 with TRBJ1-1, with a weak D call TRBD1 (6 bases). The germline gives CDR1 MDHEN, CDR2 SYDVKM. The CDR3 totals 16 residues. V was clipped by 3 bases and J by 0 bases, with 14 bases between them. The CDR3 coding sequence is TGTGCCAGCAGTTTCGAAGGAAGACAGGTGAACACTGAAGCTTTCTTT. Protein sequence: CASSFEGRQVNTEAFF.

This clonotype was seen only a few times. The chain is built from TRBV2 and TRBJ2-3; no clear D. The CDR3 has 14 residues. V was clipped by 3 bases and J by 0 bases, with 7 bases between them. Germline V gene data show CDR1 as SNHLY and CDR2 as FYNNEI. The CDR3 nucleotides read TGTGCCAGCAGTGACCGAATCAGCACAGATACGCAGTATTTT. This encodes CASSDRISTDTQYF.

Regarding this clonotype: This is likely a read error, given that the CDR3 carries no conserved phenylalanine or tryptophan at its end. The chain carries TRBV12-3 or TRBV12-4 and TRBJ1-2; tentatively, D is TRBD1 (6 bases). CDR3 length equals 14 residues. V was cut by 6 bases and J by 4 bases, with 15 bases left in between. The CDR3 is CASSRNREGYGYTI. As DNA, the CDR3 is TGTGCCAGCAGCCGGAACAGGGAGGGCTATGGCTACACCATC.

The V and J genes are TRBV6-2 or TRBV6-3 and TRBJ2-5, with TRBD2 matching 7 bases. Germline CDR1 MNHEY, CDR2 SVGEGT. The junction had 11 bases not matched to a gene; V was cut back by 5 bases and J by 11 bases. CDR3 length equals 13 residues. The CDR3 here is CASSPSGYNEQYF. The CDR3 DNA sequence: TGTGCCAGCAGTCCTAGCGGATACAATGAGCAGTACTTC.

This clonotype has a single count. The J gene is TRBJ1-2, the V gene TRBV20-1; D unclear. Germline lookup yields CDR1 DFQATT and CDR2 SNEGSKA (reference sequence). The CDR3 has 14 residues. Trimming removed 6 bases from V and 6 bases from J, with 20 bases in between. The DNA of the CDR3 is TGCAGTGCCCAACCCGGACCGGGAAACAATGGCTACACCTTC. Protein sequence: CSAQPGPGNNGYTF.

With respect to this clonotype: A much more abundant neighbour one base away suggests this may be a read error. This sequence joins TRBV18 and TRBJ1-5; no definite D call. This CDR3 has 13 amino acids. Germline CDR1 and CDR2: KGHSH and LQKENI. The V gene lost 2 bases and the J gene lost 7 bases, with 9 bases spanning the gap. The DNA for the CDR3 is TGTGCCAGCTCACCAAAACGGGAACAGCCCCAGCATTTT. Amino acids: CASSPKREQPQHF.

The chain carries TRBV7-6 and TRBJ2-6, with D tentatively TRBD1 (6 bases). Germline CDR1 is SGHVS and CDR2 is FNYEAQ. V lost 5 bases to trimming and J lost 1 base, with 18 bases between them. The CDR3 is 18 residues long. The CDR3 is CASSLLPGTPSGANVLTF. The CDR3 DNA is TGTGCCAGCAGCCTCCTCCCCGGGACACCTTCTGGGGCCAACGTCCTGACTTTC.

This sequence joins TRBV7-9 and TRBJ1-2; D uncertain. The V end was cut by 5 bases, the J end by 4 bases, with 26 bases between. Germline CDR1 reads SEHNR; CDR2 reads FQNEAQ (reference sequence). The CDR3 is 18 amino acids. The CDR3 spells CASSQKNSRSSSPYGYTF. As DNA, the CDR3 is TGTGCCAGCAGCCAGAAGAATTCACGGAGTTCGAGCCCCTATGGCTACACCTTC.

This chain links TRBV25-1 with TRBJ2-3, with 10 bases matching TRBD1. The V and J ends lost 4 bases and 1 base, in that order; junction bases with no gene match: 5. Germline loops: CDR1 MGHDK, CDR2 SYGVNS. This CDR3 is 16 amino acids long. Written as DNA, the CDR3 is TGTGCCAGCAGTGTTGGGACAGGGGTTCGCACAGATACGCAGTATTTT. It is translated as CASSVGTGVRTDTQYF. Combining the CDR3 with reference TRBV25-1 and TRBJ2-3 gives the whole variable domain EADIYQTPRYLVIGTGKKITLECSQTMGHDKMYWYQQDPGMELHLIHYSYGVNSTEKGDLSSESTVSRIRTEHFPLTLESARPSHTSQYLCASSVGTGVRTDTQYFGPGTRLTVL.

The rearrangement uses TRBV11-2 and TRBJ2-3, with D perhaps TRBD2 (6 bases). Trimming left V 0 bases short and J 8 bases short, with 15 bases between. Germline assignment: CDR1 SGHAT and CDR2 FQNNGV. The CDR3 runs to 15 residues. The CDR3 is CASSLDGTGVATQYF. The CDR3 DNA is TGTGCCAGCAGCTTAGATGGTACGGGGGTCGCTACGCAGTATTTT.

This chain uses TRBV3-1 with TRBJ1-5; no reliable D call. Trimming took 2 bases from V and 6 from J, leaving 20 bases between them. CDR1 and CDR2 (germline): LGHDT, YNNKEL (reference sequence). CDR3 size: 17 residues. CDR3 amino acids: CASSQSKGRLIGQPQHF. The DNA for the CDR3 is TGTGCCAGCAGCCAAAGTAAAGGCAGGCTGATCGGTCAGCCCCAGCATTTT. Filled out from reference TRBV3-1 and TRBJ1-5, the complete variable domain reads DTAVSQTPKYLVTQMGNDKSIKCEQNLGHDTMYWYKQDSKKFLKIMFSYNNKELIINETVPNRFSPKSPDKAHLNLHINSLELGDSAVYFCASSQSKGRLIGQPQHFGDGTRLSIL.